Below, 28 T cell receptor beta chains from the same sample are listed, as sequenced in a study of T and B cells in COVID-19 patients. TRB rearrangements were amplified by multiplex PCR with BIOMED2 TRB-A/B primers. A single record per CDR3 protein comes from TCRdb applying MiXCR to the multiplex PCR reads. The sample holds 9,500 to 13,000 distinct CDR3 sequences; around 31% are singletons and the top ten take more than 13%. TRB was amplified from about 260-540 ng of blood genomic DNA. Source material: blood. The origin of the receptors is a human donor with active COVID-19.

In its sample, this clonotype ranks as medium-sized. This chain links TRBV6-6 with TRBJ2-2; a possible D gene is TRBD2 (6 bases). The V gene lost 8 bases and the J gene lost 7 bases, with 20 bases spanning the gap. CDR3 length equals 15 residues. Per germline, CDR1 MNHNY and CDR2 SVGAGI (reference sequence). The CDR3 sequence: CASRLGQGGVGELFF. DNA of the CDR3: TGTGCCAGCCGCCTGGGGCAGGGAGGTGTCGGGGAGCTGTTTTTT.

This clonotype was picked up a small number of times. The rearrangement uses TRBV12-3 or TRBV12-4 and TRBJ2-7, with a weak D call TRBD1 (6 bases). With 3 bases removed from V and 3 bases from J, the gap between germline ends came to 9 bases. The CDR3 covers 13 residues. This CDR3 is CASSFGQIYEQYF. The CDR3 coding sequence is TGTGCCAGCAGTTTTGGACAGATCTACGAGCAGTACTTC.

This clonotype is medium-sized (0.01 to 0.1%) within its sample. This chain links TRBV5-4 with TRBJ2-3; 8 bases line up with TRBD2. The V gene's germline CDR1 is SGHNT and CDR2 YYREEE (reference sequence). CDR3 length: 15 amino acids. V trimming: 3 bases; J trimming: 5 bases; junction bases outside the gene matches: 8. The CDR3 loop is CASSSAQLAGDTQYF. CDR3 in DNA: TGTGCCAGCAGCTCAGCCCAGCTAGCGGGAGATACGCAGTATTTT.

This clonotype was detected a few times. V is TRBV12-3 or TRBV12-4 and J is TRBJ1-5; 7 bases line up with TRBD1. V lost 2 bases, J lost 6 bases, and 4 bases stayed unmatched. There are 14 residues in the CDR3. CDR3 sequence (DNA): TGTGCCAGCAGTTTAACAGGGGTCGGTCAGCCCCAGCATTTT. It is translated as CASSLTGVGQPQHF.

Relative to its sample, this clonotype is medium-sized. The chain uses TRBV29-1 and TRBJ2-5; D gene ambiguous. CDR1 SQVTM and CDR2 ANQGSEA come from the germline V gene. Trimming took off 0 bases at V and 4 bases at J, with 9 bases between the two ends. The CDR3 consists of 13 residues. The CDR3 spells CSVEDSRGETQYF. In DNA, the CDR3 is TGCAGCGTTGAAGACAGCCGAGGAGAGACCCAGTACTTC. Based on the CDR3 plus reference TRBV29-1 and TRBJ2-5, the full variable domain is SAVISQKPSRDICQRGTSLTIQCQVDSQVTMMFWYRQQPGQSLTLIATANQGSEATYESGFVIDKFPISRPNLTFSTLTVSNMSPEDSSIYLCSVEDSRGETQYFGPGTRLLVL.

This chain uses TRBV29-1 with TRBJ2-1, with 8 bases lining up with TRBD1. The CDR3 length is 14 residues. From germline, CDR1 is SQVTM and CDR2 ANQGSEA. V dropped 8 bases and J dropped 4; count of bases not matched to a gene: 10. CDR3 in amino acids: CSTRWQGAYNEQFF. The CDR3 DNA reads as TGCAGCACCCGGTGGCAGGGGGCTTACAATGAGCAGTTCTTC.

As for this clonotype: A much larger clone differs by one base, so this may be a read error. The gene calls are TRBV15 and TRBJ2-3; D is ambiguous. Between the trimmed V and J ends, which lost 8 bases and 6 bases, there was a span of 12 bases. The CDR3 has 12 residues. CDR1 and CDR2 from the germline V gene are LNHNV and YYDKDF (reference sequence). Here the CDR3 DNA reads TGTGCCACCCGGGCATGGACCGATACGCAGTATTTT. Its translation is CATRAWTDTQYF.

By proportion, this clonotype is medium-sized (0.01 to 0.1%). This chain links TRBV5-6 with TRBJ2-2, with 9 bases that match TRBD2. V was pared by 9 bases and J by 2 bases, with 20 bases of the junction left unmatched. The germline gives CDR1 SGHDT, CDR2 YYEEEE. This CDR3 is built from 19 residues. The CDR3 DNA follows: TGTGCCACCCGCCATATGTTAGGGAGCGGGGGGCTTAACACCGGGGAGCTGTTTTTT. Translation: CATRHMLGSGGLNTGELFF.

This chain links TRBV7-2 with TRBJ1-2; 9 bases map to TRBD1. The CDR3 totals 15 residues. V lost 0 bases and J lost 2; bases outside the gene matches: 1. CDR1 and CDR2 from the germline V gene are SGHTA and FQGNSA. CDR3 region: CASSLAGTGNYGYTF. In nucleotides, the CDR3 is TGTGCCAGCAGCTTAGCCGGGACAGGGAACTATGGCTACACCTTC.

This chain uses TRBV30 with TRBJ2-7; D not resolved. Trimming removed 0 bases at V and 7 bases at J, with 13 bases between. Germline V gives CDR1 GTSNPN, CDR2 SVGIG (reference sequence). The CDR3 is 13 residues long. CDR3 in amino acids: CAWSVSKGSEQYF. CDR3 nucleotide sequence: TGTGCCTGGAGTGTCTCGAAGGGAAGTGAGCAGTACTTC. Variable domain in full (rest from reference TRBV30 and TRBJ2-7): SQTIHQWPATLVQPVGSPLSLECTVEGTSNPNLYWYRQAAGRGLQLLFYSVGIGQISSEVPQNLSASRPQDRQFILSSKKLLLSDSGFYLCAWSVSKGSEQYFGPGTRLTVT.

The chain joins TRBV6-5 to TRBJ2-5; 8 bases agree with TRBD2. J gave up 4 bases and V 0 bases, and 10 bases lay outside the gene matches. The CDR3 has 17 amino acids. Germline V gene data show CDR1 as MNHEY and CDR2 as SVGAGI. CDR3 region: CASSYSLAGGARETQYF. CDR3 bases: TGTGCCAGCAGTTACTCCCTGGCCGGGGGGGCTCGAGAGACCCAGTACTTC.

CDR3 sequence: CASSLGLGPNTGELFF. In DNA, the CDR3 is TGTGCCAGCAGCTTAGGGTTGGGGCCTAACACCGGGGAGCTGTTTTTT. V is TRBV7-2 and J is TRBJ2-2, with D perhaps matching TRBD1 (5 bases). Germline CDR1 SGHTA, CDR2 FQGNSA. V lost 1 base and J 2 bases, leaving 11 bases between the germline ends. This CDR3 has 16 amino acids.

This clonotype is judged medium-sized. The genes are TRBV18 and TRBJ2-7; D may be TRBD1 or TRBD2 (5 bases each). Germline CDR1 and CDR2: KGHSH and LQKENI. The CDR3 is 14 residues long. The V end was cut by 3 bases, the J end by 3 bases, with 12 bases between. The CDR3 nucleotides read TGTGCCAGCTCACCGGGTGGGGGATACTACGAGCAGTACTTC. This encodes CASSPGGGYYEQYF.

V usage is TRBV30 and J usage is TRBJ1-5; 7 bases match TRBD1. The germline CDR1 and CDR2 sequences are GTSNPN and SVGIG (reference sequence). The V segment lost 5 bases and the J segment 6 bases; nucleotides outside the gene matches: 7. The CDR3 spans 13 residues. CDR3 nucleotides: TGTGCCTGGGGTAGACAGGGAAGTCAGCCCCAGCATTTT. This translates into CAWGRQGSQPQHF.

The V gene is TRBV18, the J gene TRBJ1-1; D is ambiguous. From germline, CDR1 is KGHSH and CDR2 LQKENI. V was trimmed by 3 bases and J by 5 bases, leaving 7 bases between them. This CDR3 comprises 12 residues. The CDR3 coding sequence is TGTGCCAGCTCACCGATCGGAACTGAAGCTTTCTTT. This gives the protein CASSPIGTEAFF.

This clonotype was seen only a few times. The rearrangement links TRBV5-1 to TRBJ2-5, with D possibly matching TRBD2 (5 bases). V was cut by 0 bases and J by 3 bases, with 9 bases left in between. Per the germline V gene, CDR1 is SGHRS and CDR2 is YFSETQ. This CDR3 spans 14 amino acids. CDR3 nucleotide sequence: TGCGCCAGCAGCTTGGCATCGGGGAAAGAGACCCAGTACTTC. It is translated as CASSLASGKETQYF. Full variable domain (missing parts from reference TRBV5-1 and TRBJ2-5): KAGVTQTPRYLIKTRGQQVTLSCSPISGHRSVSWYQQTPGQGLQFLFEYFSETQRNKGNFPGRFSGRQFSNSRSEMNVSTLELGDSALYLCASSLASGKETQYFGPGTRLLVL.

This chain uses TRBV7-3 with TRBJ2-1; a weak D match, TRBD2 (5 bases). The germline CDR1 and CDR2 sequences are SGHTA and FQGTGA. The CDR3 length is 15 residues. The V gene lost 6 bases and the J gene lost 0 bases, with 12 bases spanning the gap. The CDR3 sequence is CASSPKRSSYNEQFF. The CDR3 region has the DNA TGTGCCAGCAGTCCTAAGCGGAGCTCCTACAATGAGCAGTTCTTC. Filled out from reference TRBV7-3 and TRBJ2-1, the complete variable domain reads GAGVSQTPSNKVTEKGKYVELRCDPISGHTALYWYRQSLGQGPEFLIYFQGTGAADDSGLPNDRFFAVRPEGSVSTLKIQRTERGDSAVYLCASSPKRSSYNEQFFGPGTRLTVL.

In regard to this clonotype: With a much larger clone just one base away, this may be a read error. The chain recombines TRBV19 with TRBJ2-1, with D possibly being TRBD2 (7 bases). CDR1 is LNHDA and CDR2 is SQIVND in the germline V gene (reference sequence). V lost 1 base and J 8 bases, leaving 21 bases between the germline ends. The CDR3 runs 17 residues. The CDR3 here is CASSIGTRGGIEDEQFF. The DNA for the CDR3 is TGTGCCAGTAGTATAGGGACTAGAGGGGGGATTGAAGATGAGCAGTTCTTC.

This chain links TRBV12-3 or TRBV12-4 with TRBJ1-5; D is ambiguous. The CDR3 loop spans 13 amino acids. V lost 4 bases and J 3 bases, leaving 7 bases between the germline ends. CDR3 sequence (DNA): TGTGCCAGCAGTTCCCCTACCAATCAGCCCCAGCATTTT. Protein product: CASSSPTNQPQHF.

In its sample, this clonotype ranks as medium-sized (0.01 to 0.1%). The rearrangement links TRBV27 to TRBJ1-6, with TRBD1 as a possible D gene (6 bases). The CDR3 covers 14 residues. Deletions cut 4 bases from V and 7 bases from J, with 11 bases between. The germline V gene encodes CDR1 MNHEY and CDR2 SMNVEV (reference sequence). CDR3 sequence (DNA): TGTGCCAGCAGTTGGGGACAAGTAAATTCACCCCTCCACTTT. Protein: CASSWGQVNSPLHF.

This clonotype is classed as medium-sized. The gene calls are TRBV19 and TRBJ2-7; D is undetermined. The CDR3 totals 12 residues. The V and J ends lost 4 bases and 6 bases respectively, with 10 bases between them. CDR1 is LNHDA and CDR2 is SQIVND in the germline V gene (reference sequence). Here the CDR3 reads CASSTSGPEQYF. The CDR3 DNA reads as TGTGCCAGTAGTACCTCTGGGCCCGAGCAGTACTTC.

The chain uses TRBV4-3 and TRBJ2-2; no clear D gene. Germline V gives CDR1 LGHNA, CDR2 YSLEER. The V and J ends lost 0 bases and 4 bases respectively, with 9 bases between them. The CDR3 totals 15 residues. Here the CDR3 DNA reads TGCGCCAGCAGCCAAGATGGTGCCCTCACCGGGGAGCTGTTTTTT. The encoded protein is CASSQDGALTGELFF.

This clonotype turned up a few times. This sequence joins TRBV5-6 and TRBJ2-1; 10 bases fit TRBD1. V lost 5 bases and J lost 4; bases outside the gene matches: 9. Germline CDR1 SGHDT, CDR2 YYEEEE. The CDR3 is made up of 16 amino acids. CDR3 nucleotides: TGTGCCAGCAGTTCCCCGGGACAGGGGTGGTACAATGAGCAGTTCTTC. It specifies CASSSPGQGWYNEQFF.

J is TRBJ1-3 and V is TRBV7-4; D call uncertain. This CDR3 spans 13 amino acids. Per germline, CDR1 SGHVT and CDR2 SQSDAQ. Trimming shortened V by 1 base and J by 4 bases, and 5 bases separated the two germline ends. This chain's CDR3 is CASSLEPGNTIYF. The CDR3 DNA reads TGTGCCAGCAGCTTAGAGCCGGGAAACACCATATATTTT.

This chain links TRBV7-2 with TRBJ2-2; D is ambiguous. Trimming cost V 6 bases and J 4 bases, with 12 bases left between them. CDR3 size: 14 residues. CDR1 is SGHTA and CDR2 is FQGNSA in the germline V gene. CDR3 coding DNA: TGTGCCAGCAGAGTCTCCAGGTTCACCGGGGAGCTGTTTTTT. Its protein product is CASRVSRFTGELFF.

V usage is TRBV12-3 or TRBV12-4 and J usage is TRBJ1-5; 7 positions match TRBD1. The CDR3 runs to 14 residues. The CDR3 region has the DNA TGTGCTTCCCGGGACAGTGTGAGCAATCAGCCCCAGCATTTT. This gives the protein CASRDSVSNQPQHF.

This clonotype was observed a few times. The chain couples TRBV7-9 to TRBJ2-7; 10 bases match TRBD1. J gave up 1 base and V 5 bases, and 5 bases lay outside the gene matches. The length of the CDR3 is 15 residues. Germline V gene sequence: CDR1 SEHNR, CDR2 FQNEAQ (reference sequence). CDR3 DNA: TGTGCCAGCAGCCGAGGGACAGGGGATTCCTACGAGCAGTACTTC. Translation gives CASSRGTGDSYEQYF.

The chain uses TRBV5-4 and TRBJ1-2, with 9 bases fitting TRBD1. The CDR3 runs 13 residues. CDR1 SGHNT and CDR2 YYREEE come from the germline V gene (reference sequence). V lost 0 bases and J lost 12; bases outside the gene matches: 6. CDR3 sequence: CASSLESGTGNTF. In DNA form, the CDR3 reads TGTGCCAGCAGCTTGGAATCGGGGACAGGGAACACCTTC.